The rows below give T cell receptor beta chains drawn from one sample of a study of cytomegalovirus exposure and HLA in healthy donors. Some clones are missing from TCRdb's copy, which holds only in-frame ones; the method was immunoSEQ multiplex PCR. The profile shows 55,000 to 80,000 clones, over 70% of them singletons. Sample: PBMCs. These receptors originate from a man aged 55 to 70 in good health and CMV-seropositive. The CDR3 runs from the conserved cysteine through the conserved F or W. D genes are given only for firm matches. Clone size is not always given. Where it is, it says once, few, many or a class for expanded clones.

size: few; J: TRBJ2-7; D: TRBD1; V: TRBV11-3; DNA: TGTGCCAGCAGCTTATCCGGGACAGGGGGCTACGAGCAGTACTTC; CDR3: CASSLSGTGGYEQYF
size: .; J: TRBJ1-2; D: .; V: TRBV7-8; DNA: TGTGCCAGCAGCTTACTCGTTGGCTACACCTTC; CDR3: CASSLLVGYTF
size: .; J: TRBJ2-1; D: TRBD2; V: TRBV29-1; DNA: TGCAGCCTTCAGACTAGCGGGACCAGGAATGAGCAGTTCTTC; CDR3: CSLQTSGTRNEQFF
size: once; J: TRBJ1-3; D: .; V: TRBV5-5; DNA: TGTGCCAGCAGCTTGACAGGGACAGGAAACACCATATATTTT; CDR3: CASSLTGTGNTIYF
size: few; J: TRBJ2-2; D: TRBD2; V: TRBV10-3; DNA: TGTGCCATCAGTGATGGGGGAGGGCCAACCGGGGAGCTGTTTTTT; CDR3: CAISDGGGPTGELFF
size: .; J: TRBJ2-7; D: .; V: TRBV4-1; DNA: TGCGCCAGCAGCCAAGCTCAACCAGGGGCCCGGCGCGAGCAGTACTTC; CDR3: CASSQAQPGARREQYF
size: .; J: TRBJ2-7; D: .; V: TRBV6-5; DNA: TGTGCCAGCAGTTCAGCTGGGGGCACTGAATACGAGCAGTACTTC; CDR3: CASSSAGGTEYEQYF
size: .; J: TRBJ2-7; D: .; V: TRBV27; DNA: TGTGCCAGCAGCCTCCTAGGGGGAACGAGGGAGCAGTACTTC; CDR3: CASSLLGGTREQYF
size: .; J: TRBJ2-5; D: TRBD2; V: TRBV11-3; DNA: TGTGCCAGCAGTAGCGGGAGGTCAGAAGAGACCCAGTACTTC; CDR3: CASSSGRSEETQYF
size: .; J: TRBJ2-7; D: TRBD1; V: TRBV5-6; DNA: TGTGCCAGCAGAACAGGGGTCTCCTACGAGCAGTACTTC; CDR3: CASRTGVSYEQYF
size: few; J: TRBJ2-5; D: TRBD1; V: TRBV27; DNA: TGTGCCAGCAGTGAATTAGACAGGGCCCAAGAGACCCAGTACTTC; CDR3: CASSELDRAQETQYF
size: .; J: TRBJ1-5; D: .; V: TRBV7-2; DNA: TGTGCCAGCAGCCCAGTCGGGGGTTCAAAGCCCCAGCATTTT; CDR3: CASSPVGGSKPQHF
size: .; J: TRBJ2-1; D: .; V: TRBV11-3; DNA: TGTGCCAGCAGCTCGGACAACTACAATGAGCAGTTCTTC; CDR3: CASSSDNYNEQFF